This T cell receptor (beta chain) was profiled in a study of shared clonotypes between healthy human individuals. Only in-frame clones appear in the TCRdb table, and some are missing; sequencing was by immunoSEQ multiplex PCR. Of about 750,000 clones in the sample, about 91% were seen once. This CDR3 contains 13 residues. The germline gives CDR1 MNHEY, CDR2 SMNVEV (reference sequence). V was clipped by 4 bases and J by 0 bases, with 7 bases between them. Naive CD8 cells, CD45RO-negative and positively selected for CCR7, excluded terminally differentiated effector memory CD45RA+ cells. Study-wide results and caveats: About 5% of naive CD4 clonotypes were shared across several donors. What naive subsets generally showed was a larger estimated richness than memory subsets showed.

This clone has a single count. The antigen remains unidentified. The sample was naive CD8+ T cells sorted from blood. The receptor was derived from a man between 25 and 39 years old in good health. This rearrangement joins TRBV27 to TRBJ2-7, with D unresolved. Here the CDR3 DNA reads TGTGCCAGCAGTTATAGCCCCTCCTACGAGCAGTACTTC. This sequence encodes CASSYSPSYEQYF.